These 27 T cell receptor beta chains share one sample of origin, sequenced in a study of blood T cell repertoires in COVID-19. Produced via immunoSEQ multiplex PCR; TCRdb's table is partial and in-frame only. This table holds about 110,000 clones, 84% found once. The sequencing sample was made of peripheral blood. These receptors originate from a woman aged 45-65 years with acute or convalescent COVID-19.

The chain combines TRBV28 with TRBJ2-3; 9 positions match TRBD1. J was trimmed by 4 bases and V by 6 bases; bases with no gene match: 8. The CDR3 sequence is 15 residues long. Germline V lookup: CDR1 MDHEN, CDR2 SYDVKM. CDR3 region: CASRTQGAYADTQYF. The CDR3 region has the DNA TGTGCCAGCAGGACACAGGGGGCTTACGCAGATACGCAGTATTTT.

J is TRBJ1-3 and V is TRBV9; D is undetermined. From germline, CDR1 is SGDLS and CDR2 YYNGEE. With 0 bases removed from V and 0 bases from J, the gap between germline ends came to 19 bases. This CDR3 is built from 19 residues. DNA for the CDR3: TGTGCCAGCAGCGTAGCTACGAAACAGCCAACCGCCTCTGGAAACACCATATATTTT. Amino acids: CASSVATKQPTASGNTIYF.

The chain carries TRBV5-5 and TRBJ1-3; D might be TRBD1 (5 bases). V was clipped by 0 bases and J by 0 bases, with 13 bases between them. Germline V gene data show CDR1 as SGHKS and CDR2 as YYEKEE (reference sequence). This CDR3 has 17 amino acids. CDR3 region: CASSLASGGISGNTIYF. CDR3 nucleotide sequence: TGTGCCAGCAGCTTGGCTTCCGGGGGGATCTCTGGAAACACCATATATTTT.

V gene TRBV4-1 combines with J gene TRBJ2-2, with 11 bases that match TRBD2. This CDR3 contains 20 residues. V gave up 0 bases and J gave up 1 base; unmatched junction bases: 10. Germline CDR1 is MGHRA and CDR2 is YSYEKL. CDR3 sequence reads: CASSQEDSSGGRKNTGELFF. The CDR3 nucleotides are TGCGCCAGCAGCCAAGAGGACTCTAGCGGGGGGCGGAAGAACACCGGGGAGCTGTTTTTT.

This chain uses TRBV27 with TRBJ2-3, with D possibly matching TRBD2 (5 bases). V was cut by 5 bases and J by 3 bases, with 9 bases left in between. This CDR3 comprises 13 residues. In germline, CDR1 is MNHEY, CDR2 SMNVEV (reference sequence). For the CDR3, the DNA is TGTGCCAGCAGTCGGGATGCAACAGATACGCAGTATTTT. Residues: CASSRDATDTQYF.

The rearrangement joins TRBV5-6 to TRBJ2-1, with D tentatively TRBD2 (6 bases). CDR1 SGHDT and CDR2 YYEEEE come from the germline V gene. The length of the CDR3 is 15 residues. V lost 6 bases and J 0 bases, leaving 13 bases between the germline ends. DNA of the CDR3: TGTGCCAGCATTCTGTCGGGGGTCTCCTACAATGAGCAGTTCTTC. Translated, it gives CASILSGVSYNEQFF.

The rearrangement links TRBV6-1 to TRBJ2-4, with 12 bases identical to TRBD2. With V trimmed by 2 bases and J by 6 bases, 11 bases remained unmatched. The CDR3 totals 18 residues. From germline, CDR1 is MNHNS and CDR2 SASEGT. CDR3 DNA: TGTGCCAGCAGTGAAAATTCCCTAGCGGGGGGGCGAGGAAACATTCAGTACTTC. Translating it yields CASSENSLAGGRGNIQYF.

The rearrangement joins TRBV6-5 to TRBJ2-2; unclear D gene. Trimming shortened V by 5 bases and J by 2 bases, and 12 bases separated the two germline ends. The CDR3 loop spans 15 amino acids. Germline CDR1 is MNHEY and CDR2 is SVGAGI. DNA for the CDR3: TGTGCCAGCAGTCCTGGTCAGACTAACACCGGGGAGCTGTTTTTT. It yields the protein CASSPGQTNTGELFF.

The chain carries TRBV7-3 and TRBJ1-1; D is ambiguous. From germline, CDR1 is SGHTA and CDR2 FQGTGA. The CDR3 length is 13 residues. V lost 8 bases and J lost 0, with 10 bases in between. The CDR3 protein is CASGKGVNTEAFF. CDR3 DNA: TGTGCCAGCGGTAAGGGAGTGAACACTGAAGCTTTCTTT. Looking up the rest from reference TRBV7-3 and TRBJ1-1 gives the full variable domain: GAGVSQTPSNKVTEKGKYVELRCDPISGHTALYWYRQSLGQGPEFLIYFQGTGAADDSGLPNDRFFAVRPEGSVSTLKIQRTERGDSAVYLCASGKGVNTEAFFGQGTRLTVV.

This chain joins TRBV10-3 and TRBJ1-1, with D unresolved. The V gene lost 6 bases and the J gene lost 8 bases, with 13 bases spanning the gap. Germline CDR1 and CDR2: ENHRY and SYGVKD. The CDR3 sequence is 12 residues long. The CDR3 loop is CAISPGMQEAFF. The CDR3 DNA sequence: TGTGCCATCAGCCCGGGAATGCAAGAAGCTTTCTTT.

This clone was detected a few times. V is TRBV2 and J is TRBJ2-3; D may be TRBD1 (5 bases). The germline V gene encodes CDR1 SNHLY and CDR2 FYNNEI. The CDR3 has 14 residues. Trimming removed 2 bases at V and 4 bases at J, with 10 bases between. CDR3 in amino acids: CASSESSGPDTQYF. For the CDR3, the DNA is TGTGCCAGCAGTGAATCTTCAGGGCCAGATACGCAGTATTTT.

The chain combines TRBV7-8 with TRBJ2-1, with TRBD2 matching over 10 bases. The germline CDR1 and CDR2 sequences are SGHVS and FQNEAQ. With V trimmed by 1 base and J by 4 bases, 19 bases remained unmatched. The CDR3 has 21 residues. The CDR3 nucleotides read TGTGCCAGCAGCTTAGAAGGGGCCTCTTCTAGGGGGACTAGCGCTTACAATGAGCAGTTCTTC. Protein product: CASSLEGASSRGTSAYNEQFF. The full variable domain, rest sourced from reference TRBV7-8 and TRBJ2-1, is GAGVSQSPRYKVAKRGQDVALRCDPISGHVSLFWYQQALGQGPEFLTYFQNEAQLDKSGLPSDRFFAERPEGSVSTLKIQRTQQEDSAVYLCASSLEGASSRGTSAYNEQFFGPGTRLTVL.

The chain carries TRBV6-1 and TRBJ1-5; maybe TRBD1 (5 bases). CDR3 size: 17 residues. The V end was cut by 0 bases, the J end by 1 base, with 13 bases between. In germline, CDR1 is MNHNS, CDR2 SASEGT. CDR3: CASSEAGGAGSNQPQHF. Written as DNA, the CDR3 is TGTGCCAGCAGTGAAGCTGGTGGGGCAGGGAGCAATCAGCCCCAGCATTTT.

This clone appeared once. The J gene is TRBJ2-5, the V gene TRBV18; 7 bases match TRBD2. The CDR3 is 13 residues long. V was clipped by 2 bases and J by 3 bases; unmatched bases: 0. Germline V gives CDR1 KGHSH, CDR2 LQKENI. Here the CDR3 reads CASSPGGEETQYF. CDR3 sequence (DNA): TGTGCCAGCTCACCAGGGGGGGAAGAGACCCAGTACTTC.

This sequence joins TRBV10-1 and TRBJ2-7, with D possibly matching TRBD2 (6 bases). The CDR3 extends over 13 amino acids. With 6 bases removed from V and 0 bases from J, the gap between germline ends came to 9 bases. Germline lookup yields CDR1 WNHNN and CDR2 SYGVQD (reference sequence). CDR3 sequence reads: CASSAGLSYEQYF. DNA for the CDR3: TGCGCCAGCAGCGCGGGACTCTCCTACGAGCAGTACTTC.

This clone was recorded only once. The chain is built from TRBV6-5 and TRBJ2-3, with D tentatively TRBD2 (6 bases). In germline, CDR1 is MNHEY, CDR2 SVGAGI. The CDR3 has 13 residues. V was cut by 6 bases and J by 4 bases, with 11 bases left in between. This chain's CDR3 is CASSLPGADTQYF. As DNA, the CDR3 is TGTGCCAGCAGCCTCCCGGGGGCAGATACGCAGTATTTT.

In its sample, this clone was seen once. This sequence joins TRBV3-1 (or the pseudogene TRBV3-2) and TRBJ1-1, with D maybe TRBD1 (5 bases). CDR3 length: 16 amino acids. The germline V gene encodes CDR1 LGHDT and CDR2 YNNKEL (reference sequence). Trimming cost V 0 bases and J 0 bases, with 11 bases left between them. CDR3 region: CASSQDRVGLNTEAFF. In DNA, the CDR3 is TGTGCCAGCAGCCAAGACAGGGTAGGCCTGAACACTGAAGCTTTCTTT.

This clone was seen more than once but under ten times. The rearrangement links TRBV20-1 to TRBJ1-1; D is undetermined. This CDR3 spans 11 amino acids. Germline-derived CDR1 and CDR2 are DFQATT and SNEGSKA (reference sequence). With 6 bases removed from V and 1 base from J, the gap between germline ends came to 6 bases. The CDR3 nucleotides read TGCAGTGCCGGTAGGAACACTGAAGCTTTCTTT. Translation gives CSAGRNTEAFF.

The chain carries TRBV5-1 and TRBJ1-2; perhaps TRBD1 as D (6 bases). This CDR3 has 13 residues. Trimming cost V 0 bases and J 6 bases, with 9 bases left between them. CDR1 SGHRS and CDR2 YFSETQ come from the germline V gene. Here the CDR3 DNA reads TGCGCCAGCAGCTTGGTGCCAGGGGATGGCTACACCTTC. This translates into CASSLVPGDGYTF.

The table lists this clone with a count of one. V and J are TRBV30 and TRBJ1-2; no clear D gene. CDR1 GTSNPN and CDR2 SVGIG come from the germline V gene (reference sequence). The CDR3 has 12 amino acids. V lost 5 bases and J 4 bases, leaving 11 bases between the germline ends. The chain's CDR3 is CAWEPWSYGYTF. In DNA, the CDR3 is TGTGCCTGGGAGCCCTGGAGCTATGGCTACACCTTC.

CDR3 residues: CASKFQAGYGYTF. CDR3 coding DNA: TGTGCCAGCAAGTTCCAGGCTGGCTATGGCTACACCTTC. The chain links TRBV6-5 to TRBJ1-2; D not resolved. This CDR3 has 13 amino acids. Germline loops: CDR1 MNHEY, CDR2 SVGAGI. V lost 7 bases, J lost 4 bases, and 13 bases lay in between.

CDR3 nucleotide sequence: TGTGCCAGCAGCTCTGGACAGGGGGCGGGCGGGGAGCTGTTTTTT. Its translation is CASSSGQGAGGELFF. This rearrangement joins TRBV7-8 to TRBJ2-2, with 11 positions matching TRBD1. Germline values: CDR1 SGHVS, CDR2 FQNEAQ. With V trimmed by 4 bases and J by 7 bases, 5 bases remained unmatched. The CDR3 extends over 15 amino acids.

This clone was detected once. The J gene is TRBJ1-2, the V gene TRBV5-4; maybe TRBD1 (5 bases). V lost 4 bases and J 5 bases, leaving 15 bases between the germline ends. Germline-derived CDR1 and CDR2 are SGHNT and YYREEE (reference sequence). The CDR3 spans 14 residues. The chain's CDR3 is CASSLYSGSYGYTF. The CDR3 DNA reads TGTGCCAGCAGCCTGTACTCAGGGTCTTATGGCTACACCTTC.

This clone came up once. The rearrangement links TRBV24-1 to TRBJ2-3; D is unclear. The CDR3 is 15 amino acids. In germline, CDR1 is KGHDR, CDR2 SFDVKD. V gave up 4 bases and J gave up 5 bases, with 15 bases separating them. Here the CDR3 DNA reads TGTGCCACCAGTGACTCTATACTTCCTAAAGATACGCAGTATTTT. Protein product: CATSDSILPKDTQYF.

This clone showed up just once. V gene TRBV5-4 combines with J gene TRBJ1-2; TRBD1 aligns across 9 bases. The trim removed 5 bases at V and 8 bases at J, leaving 10 bases unmatched. From germline, CDR1 is SGHNT and CDR2 YYREEE (reference sequence). CDR3 length: 14 residues. CDR3 coding DNA: TGTGCCAGCAGGAGGATTACAGGGGGCGAGGGCTACACCTTC. Translation: CASRRITGGEGYTF.

The chain links TRBV28 to TRBJ2-3; 9 bases agree with TRBD1. CDR3 size: 17 residues. Germline CDR1 and CDR2: MDHEN and SYDVKM. V trimming: 4 bases; J trimming: 0 bases; junction bases outside the gene matches: 8. DNA for the CDR3: TGTGCCAGCAGTTCCCTTAAAGGGACAGGGAGCACAGATACGCAGTATTTT. This codes for CASSSLKGTGSTDTQYF.

The chain couples TRBV18 to TRBJ1-1, with 11 bases that match TRBD1. CDR1 is KGHSH, CDR2 LQKENI, per germline. The CDR3 consists of 15 residues. With V trimmed by 6 bases and J by 4 bases, 7 bases remained unmatched. CDR3 amino acids: CASSPGQGAATEAFF. As DNA, the CDR3 is TGTGCCAGCTCGCCCGGACAGGGGGCGGCCACTGAAGCTTTCTTT.